Presented here are 3 T cell receptor beta chains from one specimen sequenced in a study of somatic mutations in cytotoxic T cells in rheumatoid arthritis (dated by TCRdb to between 2016 and 2019). The library relied on the immunoSEQ multiplex PCR assay. As stored in TCRdb, this immuneACCESS dataset retains in-frame rearrangements with V and J assigned. A fraction of the clones does not appear; measured against another copy, unresolved V genes explain less than half of the discrepancy, and the remainder lacks a known reason. A total of 15,000 or so clones appear in this sample, approximately 72% of them only once. Clones ranked in the top ten supply under 11% of the sample. The source material was CD8+ T cells sorted from blood. Receptors were obtained from an adult with rheumatoid arthritis.

The V call is TRBV5-4, the J call TRBJ1-2; TRBD1 might be the D (5 bases). CDR3 length: 14 residues. V was cut by 2 bases and J by 6 bases, with 14 bases left in between. Germline assignment: CDR1 SGHNT and CDR2 YYREEE (reference sequence). In DNA form, the CDR3 reads TGTGCCAGCAGCTTCCCGGCGGGGGAGCATGGCTACACCTTC. This encodes CASSFPAGEHGYTF.

Only one count was recorded for this clone. The chain couples TRBV15 to TRBJ1-2, with TRBD1 matching over 9 bases. Germline V gives CDR1 LNHNV, CDR2 YYDKDF (reference sequence). Trimming cost V 3 bases and J 6 bases; bases outside gene matches: 11. This CDR3 comprises 16 residues. CDR3: CATSSDDMGQGHGYTF. CDR3 bases: TGTGCCACCAGCAGCGACGACATGGGACAGGGCCATGGCTACACCTTC.

The chain carries TRBV7-9 and TRBJ1-1; D is unresolved. Germline CDR1 is SEHNR and CDR2 is FQNEAQ (reference sequence). The CDR3 is 18 amino acids. Between the trimmed V and J ends, which lost 0 bases and 1 base, there was a span of 18 bases. The CDR3 region is CASSLALGLLQSNTEAFF. The CDR3 DNA follows: TGTGCCAGCAGCTTAGCGCTCGGCTTACTTCAATCGAACACTGAAGCTTTCTTT.